These 27 T cell receptor beta chains share one sample of origin, sequenced in a study of regulatory T cells in long-lasting Graves disease. Stated time point: newly diagnosed GD, antithyroid drugs for less than 3 months. RNA isolated from PBMCs was used to make the TCR library. Construction of TCR beta libraries relied on iRepertoire HTBI primers and on Arm-PCR targeting CDR3 regions. TCRdb reanalysed the multiplex PCR reads using MiXCR and keeps one entry per CDR3 protein. The sample includes around 360,000 distinct CDR3 sequences, roughly 16% of them seen just once. These data were also filed under a second study, of T cells in Graves' hyperthyroidism and ophthalmopathy.

The sequencing used peripheral blood mononuclear cells (PBMCs), collected at new diagnosis, from a patient treated with antithyroid drugs. The receptor source for this set is a woman in her late teens or twenties with Graves disease.

This clonotype was seen a handful of times. The gene calls are TRBV18 and TRBJ2-5, with D possibly TRBD2 on 6 matching bases. Germline assignment: CDR1 KGHSH and CDR2 LQKENI. Trimming took 7 bases from V and 4 from J, leaving 16 bases between them. The CDR3 covers 14 residues. CDR3: CASFPAGLGETQYF. The CDR3, as DNA: TGTGCCAGCTTCCCAGCGGGCTTAGGAGAGACCCAGTACTTC.

This clonotype has more than one count but fewer than ten. V usage is TRBV10-3 and J usage is TRBJ1-1, with TRBD1 as a possible D gene (6 bases). The CDR3 contains 13 residues. The V gene's germline CDR1 is ENHRY and CDR2 SYGVKD. With 3 bases removed from V and 7 bases from J, the gap between germline ends came to 12 bases. This chain's CDR3 is CAISDQGLGEAFF. CDR3 nucleotide sequence: TGTGCCATCAGTGATCAGGGGCTGGGTGAAGCTTTCTTT.

There are many counts of this clonotype. The CDR3 sequence is CATSDLGRSEAFF. The CDR3 DNA is TGTGCCACCAGTGATTTAGGACGGTCTGAAGCTTTCTTT. The gene calls are TRBV24-1 and TRBJ1-1; D gene uncertain. V lost 1 base and J lost 6, with 8 bases in between. Germline lookup yields CDR1 KGHDR and CDR2 SFDVKD. This CDR3 is built from 13 residues.

Many counts were recorded for this clonotype. The chain recombines TRBV2 with TRBJ1-6, with D hard to call. Germline loops: CDR1 SNHLY, CDR2 FYNNEI. V lost 5 bases and J lost 5, with 13 bases in between. This CDR3 contains 15 residues. CDR3 coding DNA: TGTGCCAGCAGTCGCGATGAGTGGGATAATTCACCCCTCCACTTT. Its translation is CASSRDEWDNSPLHF.

This clonotype turned up a few times. The chain employs TRBV30 and TRBJ1-1; a possible D gene is TRBD1 (5 bases). Per the germline V gene, CDR1 is GTSNPN and CDR2 is SVGIG (reference sequence). V was clipped by 2 bases and J by 5 bases, with 15 bases between them. The CDR3 extends over 14 amino acids. The CDR3 reads CAWSPTPGGTEAFF. The CDR3 DNA reads TGTGCCTGGAGTCCCACCCCTGGGGGGACTGAAGCTTTCTTT.

This clonotype has at least ten counts. The chain carries TRBV12-3 or TRBV12-4 and TRBJ1-1, with unresolved D. The V and J ends lost 3 bases and 4 bases respectively, with 9 bases between them. CDR3 size: 13 residues. CDR3: CASSFRDTTEAFF. CDR3 nucleotides: TGTGCCAGCAGTTTCAGAGATACCACTGAAGCTTTCTTT.

This clonotype showed up just a few times. J is TRBJ2-1 and V is TRBV7-9; D is perhaps TRBD2 (5 bases). In germline, CDR1 is SEHNR, CDR2 FQNEAQ (reference sequence). The CDR3 is 11 amino acids. V was clipped by 5 bases and J by 12 bases, with 11 bases between them. CDR3 protein: CASSPAGGQFF. The CDR3 nucleotides are TGTGCCAGCAGCCCCGCGGGTGGGCAGTTCTTC.

This clonotype was observed many times. This chain connects TRBV20-1 to TRBJ2-7, with 10 bases aligning to TRBD2. This CDR3 contains 14 residues. Germline assignment: CDR1 DFQATT and CDR2 SNEGSKA (reference sequence). V shed 5 bases, J shed 2 bases, and the junction held 6 bases outside the gene matches. The CDR3: CSAEQREGTYEQYF. The CDR3 nucleotides are TGCAGTGCTGAACAGCGGGAGGGGACCTACGAGCAGTACTTC.

This clonotype was counted ten times or more. The chain is built from TRBV11-2 and TRBJ2-5, with no clear D. The CDR3 has 13 residues. Trimming cost V 3 bases and J 4 bases, with 9 bases left between them. Germline CDR1 SGHAT, CDR2 FQNNGV. CDR3 coding DNA: TGTGCCAGCAGCTTTGGGTTTCGAGAGACCCAGTACTTC. Its translation: CASSFGFRETQYF.

In its sample, this clonotype was seen many times. The genes are TRBV30 and TRBJ2-7, with 7 nucleotides matching TRBD1. The CDR3 is made up of 14 amino acids. V lost 3 bases to trimming and J lost 3 bases; unmatched junction nucleotides: 8. Germline CDR1 is GTSNPN and CDR2 is SVGIG (reference sequence). The CDR3 loop reads CAWSLTGRIYEQYF. The DNA of the CDR3 is TGTGCCTGGAGCCTGACAGGGCGTATCTACGAGCAGTACTTC.

This clonotype appeared many times. The chain uses TRBV20-1 and TRBJ2-1, with D perhaps TRBD1 or TRBD2 (5 bases each). The V and J ends lost 1 base and 6 bases respectively, with 16 bases between them. The germline V gene encodes CDR1 DFQATT and CDR2 SNEGSKA (reference sequence). This CDR3 is 15 amino acids long. CDR3 protein: CSARGLVRGSNEQFF. The CDR3 DNA is TGCAGTGCTAGAGGTTTGGTGAGGGGCAGCAATGAGCAGTTCTTC.

This clonotype was picked up a small number of times. V is TRBV29-1 and J is TRBJ2-1, with no clear D. The length of the CDR3 is 14 residues. V lost 1 base to trimming and J lost 4 bases, with 11 bases between them. The germline gives CDR1 SQVTM, CDR2 ANQGSEA. CDR3 in amino acids: CSVEARLVYNEQFF. The CDR3 coding sequence is TGCAGCGTTGAAGCCCGCCTTGTATACAATGAGCAGTTCTTC.

This clonotype has a single count. CDR3 DNA: TGCGCCAGCAGGTTCGGTAAGGGGGCAGATACGCAGTATTTT. Encoded protein: CASRFGKGADTQYF. The chain carries TRBV10-1 and TRBJ2-3; maybe TRBD1 (6 bases). CDR1 and CDR2 from the germline V gene are WNHNN and SYGVQD (reference sequence). Between the trimmed V and J ends, which lost 6 bases and 4 bases, there was a span of 14 bases. The CDR3 is 14 residues long.

V usage is TRBV7-8 and J usage is TRBJ2-2; maybe TRBD1 (5 bases). Germline lookup yields CDR1 SGHVS and CDR2 FQNEAQ. The V end was cut by 5 bases, the J end by 7 bases, with 17 bases between. There are 15 residues in the CDR3. CDR3 region: CASSARTHRYGELFF. CDR3 coding DNA: TGTGCCAGCAGCGCTCGGACACATCGTTACGGGGAGCTGTTTTTT. Complete variable domain (other parts from reference TRBV7-8 and TRBJ2-2): GAGVSQSPRYKVAKRGQDVALRCDPISGHVSLFWYQQALGQGPEFLTYFQNEAQLDKSGLPSDRFFAERPEGSVSTLKIQRTQQEDSAVYLCASSARTHRYGELFFGEGSRLTVL.

The chain recombines TRBV9 with TRBJ1-3, with D unresolved. The CDR3 covers 15 residues. Trimming stripped 4 bases from V and 0 bases from J, with 11 bases between. Germline V gene sequence: CDR1 SGDLS, CDR2 YYNGEE. CDR3 loop: CASSPPRPSGNTIYF. Written as DNA, the CDR3 is TGTGCCAGCAGCCCACCTCGTCCCTCTGGAAACACCATATATTTT.

There are many counts of this clonotype. V usage is TRBV2 and J usage is TRBJ1-2; tentative D call: TRBD1 (6 bases). The CDR3 spans 13 residues. The ends were cut back, 6 bases at V and 4 bases at J, with 12 bases in the middle. Germline V lookup: CDR1 SNHLY, CDR2 FYNNEI. The CDR3 loop is CASSQTGLYGYTF. CDR3 nucleotides: TGTGCCAGCAGCCAGACAGGCCTCTATGGCTACACCTTC.

The sample holds a few counts of this clonotype. The chain links TRBV11-2 to TRBJ1-6; TRBD1 matches 11 bases. The CDR3 extends over 15 amino acids. V lost 4 bases to trimming and J lost 8 bases; unmatched junction nucleotides: 4. Germline values: CDR1 SGHAT, CDR2 FQNNGV. CDR3 amino acids: CASSSGDRGDSPLHF. CDR3 sequence (DNA): TGTGCCAGCAGCTCAGGGGACAGGGGGGATTCACCCCTCCACTTT.

In this sample, this clonotype turned up many times. The chain uses TRBV7-3 and TRBJ2-1, with D unresolved. Germline CDR1 and CDR2: SGHTA and FQGTGA. With 2 bases removed from V and 3 bases from J, the gap between germline ends came to 2 bases. This CDR3 has 12 amino acids. The CDR3 nucleotides are TGTGCCAGCAGCTTAGACTACAATGAGCAGTTCTTC. Protein product: CASSLDYNEQFF.

The rearrangement joins TRBV15 to TRBJ2-5; 10 bases fit TRBD2. The ends lost 3 bases at V and 5 bases at J; junction bases unmatched: 24. CDR1 LNHNV and CDR2 YYDKDF come from the germline V gene (reference sequence). This CDR3 has 21 residues. CDR3 loop: CATSSLTGLAEDFASRETQYF. CDR3 nucleotides: TGTGCCACCAGCAGCCTTACAGGACTAGCGGAAGATTTCGCTTCCCGGGAGACCCAGTACTTC.

There are many counts of this clonotype. V gene TRBV6-1 combines with J gene TRBJ2-2; 7 positions agree with TRBD1. Germline assignment: CDR1 MNHNS and CDR2 SASEGT. The CDR3 runs 18 residues. Losses at the gene ends were 8 bases for V and 2 bases for J; bases not matched to a gene: 17. This CDR3 reads CASGFPGRTGGNTGELFF. CDR3 coding DNA: TGTGCCAGCGGGTTCCCTGGGCGGACAGGCGGTAACACCGGGGAGCTGTTTTTT.

This clonotype was recorded at least ten times. CDR3: CASSRGTGGYNEQFF. DNA for the CDR3: TGTGCCAGCAGCCGGGGGACAGGAGGCTACAATGAGCAGTTCTTC. The chain recombines TRBV7-9 with TRBJ2-1; 8 bases are a match to TRBD1. From germline, CDR1 is SEHNR and CDR2 FQNEAQ (reference sequence). With 5 bases clipped from V and 3 bases from J, the junction kept 6 bases outside the gene matches. This CDR3 comprises 15 residues.

This clonotype occurred many times. The rearrangement uses TRBV6-1 and TRBJ1-5; 8 positions match TRBD1. V shed 2 bases, J shed 7 bases, and the junction held 7 bases outside the gene matches. The CDR3 covers 15 residues. Germline CDR1 reads MNHNS; CDR2 reads SASEGT. This CDR3 reads CASSERTGKRQPQHF. CDR3 nucleotide sequence: TGTGCCAGCAGTGAACGGACAGGGAAAAGACAGCCCCAGCATTTT.

This clonotype has ten or more counts. The V call is TRBV2, the J call TRBJ2-2; 9 nucleotides line up with TRBD2. The trim removed 0 bases at V and 3 bases at J, leaving 2 bases unmatched. The CDR3 consists of 16 residues. CDR1 and CDR2 from the germline V gene are SNHLY and FYNNEI. The DNA for the CDR3 is TGTGCCAGCAGTGAAGCCCTAGCGGGATACACCGGGGAGCTGTTTTTT. Its protein product is CASSEALAGYTGELFF.

This clonotype appeared many times. This rearrangement joins TRBV5-1 to TRBJ1-2; D gene uncertain. This CDR3 is built from 15 residues. The V and J ends lost 0 bases and 6 bases respectively, with 15 bases between them. The germline gives CDR1 SGHRS, CDR2 YFSETQ. CDR3 nucleotides: TGCGCCAGCAGCTTGGCATCCCACCGTTACGATGGCTACACCTTC. Its translation: CASSLASHRYDGYTF.

The V and J genes are TRBV7-2 and TRBJ1-2, with unresolved D. V was cut by 1 base and J by 7 bases, with 22 bases left in between. Germline assignment: CDR1 SGHTA and CDR2 FQGNSA. This CDR3 contains 17 residues. The CDR3 sequence: CASSLVPRGRAGIGYTF. The CDR3 DNA reads TGTGCCAGCAGCTTAGTCCCCCGGGGTAGGGCGGGCATTGGCTACACCTTC.

This clonotype was detected many times. One end of the junction varies from germline; a read error may be responsible. V and J are TRBV3-1 and TRBJ1-1; D might be TRBD1 (5 bases). Germline V lookup: CDR1 LGHDT, CDR2 YNNKEL (reference sequence). The CDR3 totals 16 residues. CDR3 in amino acids: CASTQSQGFTNTEAFF. The DNA for the CDR3 is TGTGCCAGCACCCAATCCCAGGGATTCACGAACACTGAAGCTTTCTTT. The full variable domain, rest sourced from reference TRBV3-1 and TRBJ1-1, is DTAVSQTPKYLVTQMGNDKSIKCEQNLGHDTMYWYKQDSKKFLKIMFSYNNKELIINETVPNRFSPKSPDKAHLNLHINSLELGDSAVYFCASTQSQGFTNTEAFFGQGTRLTVV.

There are many counts of this clonotype. The chain joins TRBV7-2 to TRBJ2-7; 10 bases agree with TRBD2. The CDR3 extends over 14 amino acids. Germline V gene data show CDR1 as SGHTA and CDR2 as FQGNSA. Losses at the gene ends were 3 bases for V and 3 bases for J; bases not matched to a gene: 2. For the CDR3, the DNA is TGTGCCAGCAGCTTGGGACTAGCGAACTACGAGCAGTACTTC. It encodes CASSLGLANYEQYF.